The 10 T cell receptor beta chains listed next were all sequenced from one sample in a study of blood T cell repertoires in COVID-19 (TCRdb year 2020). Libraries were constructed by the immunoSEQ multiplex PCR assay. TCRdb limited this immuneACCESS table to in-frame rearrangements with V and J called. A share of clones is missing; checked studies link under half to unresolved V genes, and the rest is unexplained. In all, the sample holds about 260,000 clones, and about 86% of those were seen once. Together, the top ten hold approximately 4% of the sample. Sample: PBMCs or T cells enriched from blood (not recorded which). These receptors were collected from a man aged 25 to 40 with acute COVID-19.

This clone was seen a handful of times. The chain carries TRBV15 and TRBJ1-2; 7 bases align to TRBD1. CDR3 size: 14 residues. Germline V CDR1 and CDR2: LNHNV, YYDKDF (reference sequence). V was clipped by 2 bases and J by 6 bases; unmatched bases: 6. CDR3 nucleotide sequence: TGTGCCACCAGCAGATCACAGGACAGGAATGGCTACACCTTC. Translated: CATSRSQDRNGYTF.

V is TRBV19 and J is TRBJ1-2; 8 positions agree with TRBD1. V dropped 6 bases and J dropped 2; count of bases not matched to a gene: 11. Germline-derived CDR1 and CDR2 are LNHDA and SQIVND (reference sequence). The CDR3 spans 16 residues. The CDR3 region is CASRNPRQGPNYGYTF. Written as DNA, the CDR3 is TGTGCCAGTAGGAACCCCCGACAGGGGCCGAACTATGGCTACACCTTC.

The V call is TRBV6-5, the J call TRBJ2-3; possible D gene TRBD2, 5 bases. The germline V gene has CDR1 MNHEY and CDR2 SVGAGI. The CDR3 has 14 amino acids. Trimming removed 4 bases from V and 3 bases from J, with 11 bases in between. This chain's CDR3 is CASSLDSSTDTQYF. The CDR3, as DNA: TGTGCCAGCAGTTTGGACTCTTCGACAGATACGCAGTATTTT.

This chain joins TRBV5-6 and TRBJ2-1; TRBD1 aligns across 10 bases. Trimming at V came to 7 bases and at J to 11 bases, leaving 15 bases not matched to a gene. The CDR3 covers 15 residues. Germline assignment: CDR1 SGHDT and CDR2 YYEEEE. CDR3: CASEDVTGGGWQQFF. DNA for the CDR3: TGTGCCAGCGAGGACGTGACAGGGGGCGGCTGGCAGCAGTTCTTC.

CDR3 nucleotides: TGTGCCAGCAGTTACGGGACAGGGGGCTGGTCGACTGAAGCTTTCTTT. It yields the protein CASSYGTGGWSTEAFF. This rearrangement joins TRBV6-2 or TRBV6-3 to TRBJ1-1, with 12 bases matching TRBD1. CDR1 is MNHEY and CDR2 is SVGEGT in the germline V gene. CDR3 length: 16 residues. The V gene end was trimmed by 2 bases and the J gene end by 5 bases; junction bases not matched to a gene: 6.

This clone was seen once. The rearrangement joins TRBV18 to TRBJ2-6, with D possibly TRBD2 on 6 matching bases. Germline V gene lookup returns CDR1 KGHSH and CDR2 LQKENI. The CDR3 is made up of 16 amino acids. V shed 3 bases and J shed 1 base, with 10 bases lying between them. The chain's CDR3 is CASSPRGVSGANVLTF. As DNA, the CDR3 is TGTGCCAGCTCACCCCGCGGGGTTTCTGGGGCCAACGTCCTGACTTTC. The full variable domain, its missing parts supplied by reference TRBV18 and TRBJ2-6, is NAGVMQNPRHLVRRRGQEARLRCSPMKGHSHVYWYRQLPEEGLKFMVYLQKENIIDESGMPKERFSAEFPKEGPSILRIQQVVRGDSAAYFCASSPRGVSGANVLTFGAGSRLTVL.

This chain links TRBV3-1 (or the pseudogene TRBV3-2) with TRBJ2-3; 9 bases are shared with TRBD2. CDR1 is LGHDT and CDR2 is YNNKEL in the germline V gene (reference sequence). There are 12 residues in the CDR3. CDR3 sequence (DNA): TGTGCGGCGGGGGGGGGACCAGATACGCAGTATTTT. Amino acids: CAAGGGPDTQYF.

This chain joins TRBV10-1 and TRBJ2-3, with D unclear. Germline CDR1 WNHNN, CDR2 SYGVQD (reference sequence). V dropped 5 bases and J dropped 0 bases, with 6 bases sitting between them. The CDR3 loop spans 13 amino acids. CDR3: CASSRTSTDTQYF. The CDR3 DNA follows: TGCGCCAGCAGTCGAACTAGCACAGATACGCAGTATTTT.

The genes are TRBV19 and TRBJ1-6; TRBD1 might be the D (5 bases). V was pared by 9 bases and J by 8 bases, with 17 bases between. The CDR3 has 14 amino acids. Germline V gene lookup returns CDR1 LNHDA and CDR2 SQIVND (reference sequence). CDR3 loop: CASRRQGSDSPLHF. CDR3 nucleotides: TGTGCCAGCCGTAGGCAGGGATCGGATTCACCCCTCCACTTT.

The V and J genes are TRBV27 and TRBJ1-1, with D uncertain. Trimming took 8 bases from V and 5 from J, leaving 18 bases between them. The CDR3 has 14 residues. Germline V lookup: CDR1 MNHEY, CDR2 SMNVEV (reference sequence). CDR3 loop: CASLRGLSGTEAFF. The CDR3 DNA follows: TGTGCCAGCTTACGAGGGTTAAGTGGGACTGAAGCTTTCTTT.